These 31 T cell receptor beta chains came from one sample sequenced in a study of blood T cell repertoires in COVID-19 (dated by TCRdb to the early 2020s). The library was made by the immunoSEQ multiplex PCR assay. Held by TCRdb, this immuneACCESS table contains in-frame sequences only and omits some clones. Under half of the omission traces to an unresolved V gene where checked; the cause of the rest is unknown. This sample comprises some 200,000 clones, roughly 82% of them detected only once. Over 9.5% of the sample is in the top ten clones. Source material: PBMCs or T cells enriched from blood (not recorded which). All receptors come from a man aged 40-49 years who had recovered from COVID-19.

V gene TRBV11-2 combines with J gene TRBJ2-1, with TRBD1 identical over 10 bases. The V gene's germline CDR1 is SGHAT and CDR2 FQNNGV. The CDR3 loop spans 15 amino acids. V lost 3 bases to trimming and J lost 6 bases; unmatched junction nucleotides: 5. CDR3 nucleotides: TGTGCCAGCAGCTTCACGACAGGGGGCATCAATGAGCAGTTCTTC. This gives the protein CASSFTTGGINEQFF. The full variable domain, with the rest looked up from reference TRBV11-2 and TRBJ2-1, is EAGVAQSPRYKIIEKRQSVAFWCNPISGHATLYWYQQILGQGPKLLIQFQNNGVVDDSQLPKDRFSAERLKGVDSTLKIQPAKLEDSAVYLCASSFTTGGINEQFFGPGTRLTVL.

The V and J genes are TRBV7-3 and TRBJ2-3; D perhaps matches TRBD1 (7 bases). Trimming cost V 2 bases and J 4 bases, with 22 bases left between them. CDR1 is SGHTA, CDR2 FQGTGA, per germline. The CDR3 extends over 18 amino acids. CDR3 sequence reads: CASSLVVSGGSGSDTQYF. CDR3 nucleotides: TGTGCCAGCAGCTTAGTGGTTTCAGGGGGGAGTGGGTCAGATACGCAGTATTTT.

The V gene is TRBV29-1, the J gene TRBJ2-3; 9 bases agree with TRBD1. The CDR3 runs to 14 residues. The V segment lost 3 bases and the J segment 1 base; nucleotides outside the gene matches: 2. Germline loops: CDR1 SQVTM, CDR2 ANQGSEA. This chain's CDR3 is CSVDGDRGTDTQYF. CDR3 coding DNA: TGCAGCGTTGACGGGGACAGGGGCACAGATACGCAGTATTTT.

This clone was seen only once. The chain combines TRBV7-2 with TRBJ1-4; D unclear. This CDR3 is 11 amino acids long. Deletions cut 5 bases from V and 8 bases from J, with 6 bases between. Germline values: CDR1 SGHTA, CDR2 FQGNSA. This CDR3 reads CASSTREKLFF. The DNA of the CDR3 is TGTGCCAGCAGCACCCGGGAAAAACTGTTTTTT.

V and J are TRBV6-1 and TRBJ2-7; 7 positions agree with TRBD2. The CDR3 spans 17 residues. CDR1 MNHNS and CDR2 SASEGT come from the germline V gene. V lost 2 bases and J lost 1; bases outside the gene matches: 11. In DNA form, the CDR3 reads TGTGCCAGCAGTGAATTTCAGTGGGAGGGCCTGTCCTACGAGCAGTACTTC. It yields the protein CASSEFQWEGLSYEQYF.

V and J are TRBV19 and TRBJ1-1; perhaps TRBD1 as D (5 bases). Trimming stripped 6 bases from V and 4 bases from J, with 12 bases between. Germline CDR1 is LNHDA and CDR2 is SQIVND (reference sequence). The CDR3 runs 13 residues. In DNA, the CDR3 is TGTGCCAGTAGCCAGGGTGGTGGCACTGAAGCTTTCTTT. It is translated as CASSQGGGTEAFF.

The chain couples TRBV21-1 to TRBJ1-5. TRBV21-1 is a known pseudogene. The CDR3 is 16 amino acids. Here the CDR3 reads CASSKPGRDGNQPQHF. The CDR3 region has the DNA TGTGCCAGCAGCAAACCCGGGCGGGATGGCAATCAGCCCCAGCATTTT.

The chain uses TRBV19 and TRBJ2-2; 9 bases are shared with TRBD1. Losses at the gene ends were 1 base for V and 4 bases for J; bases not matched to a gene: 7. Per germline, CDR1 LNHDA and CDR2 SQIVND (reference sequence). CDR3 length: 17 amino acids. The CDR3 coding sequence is TGTGCCAGTAGTATAGTCCCGGGACAGGGAGCCACCGGGGAGCTGTTTTTT. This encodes CASSIVPGQGATGELFF.

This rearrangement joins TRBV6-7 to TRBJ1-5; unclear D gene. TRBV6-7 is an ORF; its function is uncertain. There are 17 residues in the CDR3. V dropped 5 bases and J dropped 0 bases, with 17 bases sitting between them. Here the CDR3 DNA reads TGTGCCAGCAGTCACTGGAGTAAGCCCTGTAGCAATCAGCCCCAGCATTTT. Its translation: CASSHWSKPCSNQPQHF.

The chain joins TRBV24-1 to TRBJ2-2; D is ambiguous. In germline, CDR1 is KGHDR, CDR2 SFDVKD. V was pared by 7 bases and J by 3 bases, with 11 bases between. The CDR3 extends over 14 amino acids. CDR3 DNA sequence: TGTGCCACCAGCCCTACCCGGGACACCGGGGAGCTGTTTTTT. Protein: CATSPTRDTGELFF.

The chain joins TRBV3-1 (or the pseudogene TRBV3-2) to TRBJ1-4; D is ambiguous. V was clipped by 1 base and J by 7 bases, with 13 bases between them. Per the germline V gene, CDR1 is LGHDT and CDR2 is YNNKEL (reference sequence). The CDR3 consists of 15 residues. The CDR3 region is CASSQVLGLVEKLFF. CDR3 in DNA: TGTGCCAGCAGCCAAGTTCTCGGTTTAGTTGAAAAACTGTTTTTT.

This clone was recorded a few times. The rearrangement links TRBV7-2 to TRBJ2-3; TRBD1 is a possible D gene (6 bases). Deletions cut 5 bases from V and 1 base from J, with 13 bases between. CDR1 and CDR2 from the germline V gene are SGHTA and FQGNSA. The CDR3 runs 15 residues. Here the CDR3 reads CASSPLGGGTDTQYF. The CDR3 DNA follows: TGTGCCAGCAGCCCCCTTGGGGGCGGCACAGATACGCAGTATTTT.

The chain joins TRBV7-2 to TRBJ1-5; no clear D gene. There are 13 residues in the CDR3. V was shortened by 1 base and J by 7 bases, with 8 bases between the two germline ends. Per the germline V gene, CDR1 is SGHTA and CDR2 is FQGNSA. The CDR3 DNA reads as TGTGCCAGCAGCTTAGACATCTGGCAGCCCCAGCATTTT. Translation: CASSLDIWQPQHF.

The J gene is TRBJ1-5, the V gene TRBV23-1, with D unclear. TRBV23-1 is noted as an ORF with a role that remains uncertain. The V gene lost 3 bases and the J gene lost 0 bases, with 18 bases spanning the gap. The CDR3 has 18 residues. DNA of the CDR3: TGCGCCAGCAGTCATGCCGAGCGGACCCCTTATAGCAATCAGCCCCAGCATTTT. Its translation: CASSHAERTPYSNQPQHF.

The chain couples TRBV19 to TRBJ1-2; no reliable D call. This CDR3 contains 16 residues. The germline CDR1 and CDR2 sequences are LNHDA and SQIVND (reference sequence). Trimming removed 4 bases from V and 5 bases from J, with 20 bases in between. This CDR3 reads CASSTNGLTFSYGYTF. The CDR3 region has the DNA TGTGCCAGTAGTACGAATGGCTTGACATTTAGTTATGGCTACACCTTC.

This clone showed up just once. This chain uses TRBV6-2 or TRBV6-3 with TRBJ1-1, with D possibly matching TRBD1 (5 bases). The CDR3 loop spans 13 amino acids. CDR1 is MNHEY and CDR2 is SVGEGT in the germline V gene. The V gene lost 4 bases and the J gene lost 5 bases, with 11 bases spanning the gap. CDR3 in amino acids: CASSFGHQTEAFF. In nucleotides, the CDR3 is TGTGCCAGCAGTTTCGGACATCAAACTGAAGCTTTCTTT.

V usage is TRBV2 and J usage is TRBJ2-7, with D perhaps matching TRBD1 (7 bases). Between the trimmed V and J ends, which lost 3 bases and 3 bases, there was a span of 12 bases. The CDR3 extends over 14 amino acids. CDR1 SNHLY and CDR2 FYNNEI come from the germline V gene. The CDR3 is CASSEGRGDYEQYV. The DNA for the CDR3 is TGTGCCAGCAGTGAGGGCAGGGGGGACTACGAGCAGTACGTC.

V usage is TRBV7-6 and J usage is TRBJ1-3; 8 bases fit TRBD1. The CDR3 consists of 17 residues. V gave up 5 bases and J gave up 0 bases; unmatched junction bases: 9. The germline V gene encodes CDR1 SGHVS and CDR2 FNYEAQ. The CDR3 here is CASSRNRGAPSGNTIYF. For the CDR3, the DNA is TGTGCCAGCAGCCGAAACAGGGGGGCTCCCTCTGGAAACACCATATATTTT.

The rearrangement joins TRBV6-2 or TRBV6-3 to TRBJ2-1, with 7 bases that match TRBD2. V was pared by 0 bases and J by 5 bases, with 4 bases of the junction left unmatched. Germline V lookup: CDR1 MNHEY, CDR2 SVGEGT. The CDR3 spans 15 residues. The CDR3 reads CASSYSAGSNNEQFF. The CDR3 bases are TGTGCCAGCAGTTACTCAGCGGGAAGCAACAATGAGCAGTTCTTC.

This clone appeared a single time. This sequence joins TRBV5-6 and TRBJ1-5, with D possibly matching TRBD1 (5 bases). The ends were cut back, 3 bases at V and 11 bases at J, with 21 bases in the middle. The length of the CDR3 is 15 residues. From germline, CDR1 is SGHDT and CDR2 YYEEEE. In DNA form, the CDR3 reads TGTGCCAGCAGCTACGCGAATCCCGGGGGTTCGACCCAGCATTTT. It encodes CASSYANPGGSTQHF.

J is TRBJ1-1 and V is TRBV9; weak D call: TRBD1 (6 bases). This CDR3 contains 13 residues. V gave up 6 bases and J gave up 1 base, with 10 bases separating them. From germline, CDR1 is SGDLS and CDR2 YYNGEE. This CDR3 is CASKGHRNTEAFF. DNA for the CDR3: TGTGCCAGCAAGGGACATCGGAACACTGAAGCTTTCTTT.

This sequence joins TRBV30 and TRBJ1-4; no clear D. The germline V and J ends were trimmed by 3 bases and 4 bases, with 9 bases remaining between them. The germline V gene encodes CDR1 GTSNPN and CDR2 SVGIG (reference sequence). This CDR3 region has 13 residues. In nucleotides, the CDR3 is TGTGCCTGGAGCCGGGGATATAATGAAAAACTGTTTTTT. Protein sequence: CAWSRGYNEKLFF.

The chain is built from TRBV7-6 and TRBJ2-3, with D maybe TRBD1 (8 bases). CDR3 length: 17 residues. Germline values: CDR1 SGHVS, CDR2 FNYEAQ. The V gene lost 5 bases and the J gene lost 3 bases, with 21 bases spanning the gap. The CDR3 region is CASSATTYRGGTDTQYF. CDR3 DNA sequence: TGTGCCAGCAGCGCAACCACCTACAGGGGGGGGACAGATACGCAGTATTTT.

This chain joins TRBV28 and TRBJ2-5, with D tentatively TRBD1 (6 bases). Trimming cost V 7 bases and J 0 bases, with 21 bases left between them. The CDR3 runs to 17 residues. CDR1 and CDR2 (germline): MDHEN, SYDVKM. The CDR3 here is CASTTTGDIRNQETQYF. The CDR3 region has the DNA TGTGCCAGCACCACTACCGGGGACATAAGAAACCAAGAGACCCAGTACTTC.

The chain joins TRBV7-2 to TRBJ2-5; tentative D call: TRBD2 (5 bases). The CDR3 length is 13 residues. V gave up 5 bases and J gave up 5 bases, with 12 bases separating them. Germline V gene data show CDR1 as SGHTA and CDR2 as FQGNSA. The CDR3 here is CASSGGGWETQYF. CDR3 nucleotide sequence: TGTGCCAGCAGCGGCGGAGGCTGGGAGACCCAGTACTTC. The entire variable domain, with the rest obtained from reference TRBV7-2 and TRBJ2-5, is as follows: GAGVSQSPSNKVTEKGKDVELRCDPISGHTALYWYRQSLGQGLEFLIYFQGNSAPDKSGLPSDRFSAERTGGSVSTLTIQRTQQEDSAVYLCASSGGGWETQYFGPGTRLLVL.

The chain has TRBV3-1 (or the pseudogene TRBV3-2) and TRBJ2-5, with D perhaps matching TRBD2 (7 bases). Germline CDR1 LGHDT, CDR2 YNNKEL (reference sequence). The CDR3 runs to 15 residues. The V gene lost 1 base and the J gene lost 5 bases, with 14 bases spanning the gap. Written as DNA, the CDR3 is TGTGCCAGCAGCCAAGCGGAAAGGGGGGGGGAGACCCAGTACTTC. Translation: CASSQAERGGETQYF.

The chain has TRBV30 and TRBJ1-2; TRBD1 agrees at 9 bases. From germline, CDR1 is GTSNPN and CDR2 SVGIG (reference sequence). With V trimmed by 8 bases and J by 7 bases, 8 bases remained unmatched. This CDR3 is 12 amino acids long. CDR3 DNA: TGTGCCCAGGGACAGGGAATAAGTGGCTACACCTTC. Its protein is CAQGQGISGYTF.

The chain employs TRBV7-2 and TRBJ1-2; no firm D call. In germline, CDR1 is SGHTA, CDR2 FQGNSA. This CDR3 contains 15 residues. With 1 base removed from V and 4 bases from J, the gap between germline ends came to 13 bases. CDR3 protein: CASSLGQAGGYGYTF. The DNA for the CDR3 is TGTGCCAGCAGCTTAGGGCAGGCAGGTGGCTATGGCTACACCTTC.

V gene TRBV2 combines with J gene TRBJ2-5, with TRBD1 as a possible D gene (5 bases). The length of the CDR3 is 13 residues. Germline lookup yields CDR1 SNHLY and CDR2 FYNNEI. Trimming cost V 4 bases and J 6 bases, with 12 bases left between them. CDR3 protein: CASSGTSPKTQYF. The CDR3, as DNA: TGTGCCAGCAGTGGGACATCTCCAAAGACCCAGTACTTC.

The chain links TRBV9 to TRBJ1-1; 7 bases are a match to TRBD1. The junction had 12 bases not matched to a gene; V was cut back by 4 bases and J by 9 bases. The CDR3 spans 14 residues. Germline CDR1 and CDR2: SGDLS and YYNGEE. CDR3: CASSRKGQEDQAFF. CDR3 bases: TGTGCCAGCAGCAGAAAAGGACAGGAAGACCAAGCTTTCTTT.

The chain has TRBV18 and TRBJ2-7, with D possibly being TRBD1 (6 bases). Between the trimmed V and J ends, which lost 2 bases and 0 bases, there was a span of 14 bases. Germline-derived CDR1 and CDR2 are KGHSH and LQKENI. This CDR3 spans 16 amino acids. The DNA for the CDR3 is TGTGCCAGCTCACCAACTGCCCAGACAGGCTCCTACGAGCAGTACTTC. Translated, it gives CASSPTAQTGSYEQYF.